One TCR beta chain is described in this entry. Many counts were recorded for this clonotype. Its antigen has not been determined. No clone much larger than this one lies a single base away; base qualities are absent. These data come from a study of human T cells and chemical hapten exposure (dated by TCRdb to the early 2020s). Turning to the overall study: For sensitization, 2% DPC in acetone was applied to a roughly 2 cm by roughly 2 cm area of upper inner arm skin. Throughout the approximately 24-week study period, patients were also given weekly therapeutic DPC doses on the scalp. Patch testing on the upper back used Finn chambers containing 0.01% DPC, with scoring done after 6 days according to International Contact Dermatitis Research Group standards. The patient cohort, mostly female, included alopecia areata with under or over 50% scalp involvement, alopecia totalis and alopecia universalis. Libraries were pooled for sequencing, and variation in per-sample TCR yields was attributed mainly to small differences in library volumes within the pool. Peripheral blood TCR repertoire changes were tracked in vivo in alopecia patients during primary and secondary sensitization to the hapten diphenylcyclopropenone (DPC). Patient blood was sampled pre-sensitization (week 0) and at 2, 6 and about 24 weeks after DPC sensitization. Twenty-nine alopecia patients gave blood for TCR sequencing at one to four time points (pre-sensitization, 2, 6 and 24 weeks). Here is what the overall study found, with its caveats: Compared with pre-sensitization or healthy control sets, expanded TCRs formed significantly more large CDR3 similarity clusters, which is consistent with antigen-driven responses. Because all patients had alopecia, a presumed autoimmune disease, the immune response of the patients might differ from that of healthy individuals. Repeated subsampling changed both the strength of the expansion versus patch-test correlation and the threshold at which the correlation became significant. Patch test score correlated positively with the number of PT1 expanded TCRs, reaching significance at thresholds 8, 16 and 32 but not at 4. No change with DPC sensitization was found in the number of TCRs above 1 in 1000 frequency, and no evidence of global repertoire structure alterations was found.

V sheds 6 bases and J sheds 1 base, leaving 22 bases between their ends. The CDR1 and CDR2 encoded by the germline V gene are SGHTA and FQGNSA. The cysteine opens and the phenylalanine closes a CDR3 of 18 amino acids. Only the CDR3 region is kept as DNA, spanning 54 bases read in frame from base 1. Library generation was performed with RACE. The instrument given in TCRdb is NextSeq 500. Library preparation attached unique molecular identifiers to individual cDNA molecules for quantitative, reproducible TCR counting. Each blood RNA sample was used to sequence both TCR alpha and TCR beta chains. On the authors' methods: A median of roughly 98,000 TCRs per sample was observed, with a range of 23,224 to 690,600. V, J and CDR3 annotation of the TCR reads was performed with the Decombinator software suite. Every sample was subsampled to the same number of TCRs (28,000) for the PS versus PT1 abundance plots. Expanded TCRs were defined as absent before sensitization and observed at least eight times at the 2-week time point. TCRdb cleaned the public reads at Q25 with fastp, built clones with MiXCR and kept in-frame beta chains. CDR3 protein sequences are deduplicated, and each keeps its most common genes and DNA. What appears here as the V and J calls and clone size reflects TCRdb's work, not the paper's. For this sample the table gives 84,000 or so distinct CDR3 sequences, of which 8.5% were detected only once. The top ten clonotypes cover 2.5% to 3% of the sample.

The time point label corresponds to: pre-sensitization, week 0. Reading the label with the study, this specimen's treatment or condition is: therapeutic diphenylcyclopropenone sensitization with weekly scalp DPC. At each patch-test visit, blood was drawn before the patch test was applied. To be eligible, patients had to be aged 18 to 70, diagnosed with alopecia and judged suitable for DPC therapy, while pregnant patients were excluded. Total RNA was extracted from unfractionated whole blood that had been collected in Tempus Blood RNA tubes. This material consisted of whole blood, taken in connection with sensitization to the hapten diphenylcyclopropenone (DPC). Recombination joined TRBV7-2 with TRBJ2-1, with no D gene named confidently. The clonotype was recovered from a man aged 35-49 years with alopecia areata. Some clones in this sample may be carry-over from other donors' samples. The CDR3 protein sequence reads: CASRTPERSVVSYNEQFF. The nucleotide sequence reads TGTGCCAGCAGAACCCCCGAGAGATCGGTCGTTTCCTACAATGAGCAGTTCTTC.